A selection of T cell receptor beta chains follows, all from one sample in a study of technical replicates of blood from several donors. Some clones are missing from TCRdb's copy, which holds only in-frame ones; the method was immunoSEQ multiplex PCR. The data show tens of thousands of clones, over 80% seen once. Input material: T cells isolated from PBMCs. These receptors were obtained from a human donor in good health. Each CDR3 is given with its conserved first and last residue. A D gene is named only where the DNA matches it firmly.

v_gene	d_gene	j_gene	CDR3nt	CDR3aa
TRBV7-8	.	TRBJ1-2	TGTGCCAGCAGCTTACCAGGGTTTGAGCCCTATGGCTACACCTTC	CASSLPGFEPYGYTF
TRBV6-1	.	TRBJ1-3	TGTGCCAGCAGTGAAAGAGGGGGAGGGTCCTCTGGAAACACCATATATTTT	CASSERGGGSSGNTIYF
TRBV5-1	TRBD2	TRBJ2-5	TGCGCCAGCAGCCGGGGGGGAAGGGAGAAAGAGACCCAGTACTTC	CASSRGGREKETQYF
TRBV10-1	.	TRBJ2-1	TGCGCCAGCAGTGAGTCGATAACAGTCGAGCAGTTCTTC	CASSESITVEQFF
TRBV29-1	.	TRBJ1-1	TGCAGCGTTGAGAGGGGGGGGAACACTGAAGCTTTCTTT	CSVERGGNTEAFF
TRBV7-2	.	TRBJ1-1	TGTGCCAGCAGCTCAGACAGGTTCACTGAAGCTTTCTTT	CASSSDRFTEAFF
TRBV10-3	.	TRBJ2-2	TGTGCGACTGAAGGCTGGAACACCGGGGAGCTGTTTTTT	CATEGWNTGELFF
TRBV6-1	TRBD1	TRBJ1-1	TGTGCCAGCATTATCCGGGACAGGGCCACTGAAGCTTTCTTT	CASIIRDRATEAFF
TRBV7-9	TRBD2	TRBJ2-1	TGTGCCAGCAGCTGGGGCGGGGGTTACAATGAGCAGTTCTTC	CASSWGGGYNEQFF
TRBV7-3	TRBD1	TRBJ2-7	TGTGCCAGCAGCCAAACAGGGGCCTGGAGCTACGAGCAGTACTTC	CASSQTGAWSYEQYF
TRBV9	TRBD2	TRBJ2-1	TGTGCCAGCAGCGTATCGAAGCGGGAGGGTCTCTACAATGAGCAGTTCTTC	CASSVSKREGLYNEQFF
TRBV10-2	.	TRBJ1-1	TGCGCCAGCAGTGATGCGGGTCCAGCTTTCTTT	CASSDAGPAFF
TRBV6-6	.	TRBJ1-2	TGTGCCAGTGAGGGAGGGGACGCCTATGGCTACACCTTC	CASEGGDAYGYTF
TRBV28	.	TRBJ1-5	TGTGCCAGCAGTTTCAGGGGCGGCTTCGGGCCCCAGCATTTT	CASSFRGGFGPQHF
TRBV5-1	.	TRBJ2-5	TGCGCCAGCAGATTCTCCCGTCAGGAGACCCAGTACTTC	CASRFSRQETQYF
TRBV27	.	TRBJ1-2	TGTGCCAGCAGTTTATCGAGGGCCTATGGCTACACCTTC	CASSLSRAYGYTF
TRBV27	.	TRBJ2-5	TGTGCCAGCAGTTTACAGGGGCGCGCCCAAGAGACCCAGTACTTC	CASSLQGRAQETQYF